A single sample is the source of the 5 T cell receptor beta chains below, sequenced in a study of cytomegalovirus exposure and HLA in healthy donors. 13 Jbeta primers and 60 Vbeta primers were used for the PCR. Produced via immunoSEQ multiplex PCR; TCRdb's table is partial and in-frame only. The table includes tens of thousands of clones, around 81% detected once. The specimen sequenced was PBMCs. The receptors shown here come from a man aged 35 to 55 in good health and CMV-seronegative.

As DNA, the CDR3 is TGCGCCAGCAGCCCCGATCGGGACACTGAAGCTTTCTTT. Translated: CASSPDRDTEAFF. The chain couples TRBV5-1 to TRBJ1-1; D is ambiguous. V lost 4 bases and J lost 3, with 10 bases in between. Per germline, CDR1 SGHRS and CDR2 YFSETQ. The CDR3 loop spans 13 amino acids.

The V gene is TRBV5-6, the J gene TRBJ2-1; D remains ambiguous. Germline CDR1 reads SGHDT; CDR2 reads YYEEEE. Trimming removed 2 bases from V and 9 bases from J, with 6 bases in between. CDR3 size: 11 residues. The CDR3 reads CASSFSVEQFF. The CDR3 DNA is TGTGCCAGCAGCTTCAGTGTTGAGCAGTTCTTC.

The rearrangement joins TRBV9 to TRBJ2-2; TRBD2 matches at 7 bases. In germline, CDR1 is SGDLS, CDR2 YYNGEE. The CDR3 has 19 amino acids. V lost 4 bases, J lost 2 bases, and 17 bases stayed unmatched. DNA of the CDR3: TGTGCCAGCAGCCGTAGATGGGGGAGGGGAAGTGGCAACACCGGGGAGCTGTTTTTT. Protein: CASSRRWGRGSGNTGELFF.

Written as DNA, the CDR3 is TGTGCCAACGCTAGCGGGAAGGTCAATGAGCAGTTCTTC. This gives the protein CANASGKVNEQFF. The gene calls are TRBV2 and TRBJ2-1; TRBD2 matches at 9 bases. The CDR3 loop spans 13 amino acids. Per the germline V gene, CDR1 is SNHLY and CDR2 is FYNNEI. V trimming: 10 bases; J trimming: 6 bases; junction bases outside the gene matches: 7. The full variable domain, in which reference TRBV2 and TRBJ2-1 provide the parts outside the CDR3, is EPEVTQTPSHQVTQMGQEVILRCVPISNHLYFYWYRQILGQKVEFLVSFYNNEISEKSEIFDDQFSVERPDGSNFTLKIRSTKLEDSAMYFCANASGKVNEQFFGPGTRLTVL.

This clone showed up just a few times. V gene TRBV30 combines with J gene TRBJ2-3, with 8 bases lining up with TRBD1. This CDR3 has 14 residues. Per germline, CDR1 GTSNPN and CDR2 SVGIG (reference sequence). CDR3 in amino acids: CASHDRGGTDTQYF. CDR3 nucleotide sequence: TGTGCTTCTCACGACAGGGGAGGCACAGATACGCAGTATTTT.